This record looks at one T cell receptor (beta chain) sequence and its context. This CDR3 contains 17 residues. With 6 bases removed from V and 3 bases from J, the gap between germline ends came to 23 bases. Germline CDR1 reads SGHAT; CDR2 reads FQNNGV. This entry is derived from a study of blood T cell repertoires in COVID-19. Overall study context: Some COVID-19 samples were acute and others convalescent; all came from the United States, Italy and Spain.

Per the original data handling: For nucleated cells, counts were estimated from reference gene primer amplification. The repertoire was sequenced with immunoSEQ multiplex PCR; TCRdb's copy has only in-frame clones and lacks some. V and J calls and clone size are given by that table; D and trimming were obtained from the DNA. Seen here are nearly 200,000 clones, about 80% observed once, and the top ten hold around 7%. Individuals drawn from 24 US areas were roughly 18 to 95 years old. Before being deemed recovered, Cohort 3 donors had two negative PCRs, clearance, or symptom resolution. The sequence derives from a middle-aged man who had recovered from COVID-19. Sequencing used PBMCs or T cells enriched from blood (not recorded which). This chain joins TRBV11-2 and TRBJ1-2, with D tentatively TRBD1 (5 bases). The CDR3 region is CASRLLPHGGVDYGYTF. The CDR3 nucleotides are TGTGCCAGCAGATTGTTACCCCATGGGGGGGTTGACTATGGCTACACCTTC.